The 7 T cell receptor beta chains below all came from one sample that was sequenced in a study of blood T cell repertoires in COVID-19. The method was immunoSEQ multiplex PCR; TCRdb's version includes in-frame clones alone and lacks a portion of them. The data hold 150,000 or so clones, with 75% to 85% observed a single time. Source material: peripheral blood. These receptors all stem from a man aged 55 to 70 with active or convalescent COVID-19.

The CDR3: CASSYTRGYSNEQFF. CDR3 nucleotide sequence: TGTGCCAGCAGTTACACTAGGGGGTATAGCAATGAGCAGTTCTTC. The V and J genes are TRBV6-5 and TRBJ2-1; D may be TRBD1 (6 bases). The germline V gene encodes CDR1 MNHEY and CDR2 SVGAGI. The length of the CDR3 is 15 residues. V was pared by 2 bases and J by 6 bases, with 14 bases between.

The chain uses TRBV28 and TRBJ2-1, with TRBD2 identical over 8 bases. V trimming: 3 bases; J trimming: 7 bases; junction bases outside the gene matches: 8. The germline CDR1 and CDR2 sequences are MDHEN and SYDVKM. The CDR3 consists of 15 residues. The CDR3 DNA is TGTGCCAGCAGTTTTAGAGGGACTAGGAATAATGAGCAGTTCTTC. Its translation: CASSFRGTRNNEQFF.

The J gene is TRBJ2-7, the V gene TRBV29-1; TRBD2 matches at 8 bases. Germline V gene sequence: CDR1 SQVTM, CDR2 ANQGSEA. The CDR3 runs 13 residues. Losses at the gene ends were 3 bases for V and 6 bases for J; bases not matched to a gene: 7. The CDR3 sequence: CSVDRGGNGEQYF. DNA for the CDR3: TGCAGCGTTGACCGGGGGGGAAATGGCGAGCAGTACTTC.

The chain uses TRBV19 and TRBJ1-5, with 9 nucleotides matching TRBD1. CDR1 and CDR2 (germline): LNHDA, SQIVND (reference sequence). The CDR3 is 18 residues long. V lost 4 bases to trimming and J lost 0 bases; unmatched junction nucleotides: 10. The CDR3 reads CASSTSQWGQGSNQPQHF. CDR3 in DNA: TGTGCCAGTAGTACCTCGCAATGGGGACAGGGTAGCAATCAGCCCCAGCATTTT.

Only a few counts were recorded for this clone. The V call is TRBV28, the J call TRBJ1-5; D is unresolved. The ends were cut back, 3 bases at V and 6 bases at J, with 12 bases in the middle. CDR1 is MDHEN, CDR2 SYDVKM, per germline. The CDR3 runs 14 residues. CDR3 in amino acids: CASSFGGSVQPQHF. In DNA form, the CDR3 reads TGTGCCAGCAGTTTTGGAGGATCGGTTCAGCCCCAGCATTTT.

This chain joins TRBV7-2 and TRBJ1-5; 7 bases are a match to TRBD1. V shed 5 bases, J shed 7 bases, and the junction held 11 bases outside the gene matches. The CDR3 sequence is 15 residues long. The germline V gene encodes CDR1 SGHTA and CDR2 FQGNSA. The CDR3 nucleotides are TGTGCCAGCAGCGTTAGGGGGCAGGGTGCCCAGCCCCAGCATTTT. Translating gives CASSVRGQGAQPQHF.

J is TRBJ2-7 and V is TRBV7-8; weak D call: TRBD2 (5 bases). V lost 1 base, J lost 4 bases, and 11 bases lay in between. The CDR3 sequence is 14 residues long. Germline V CDR1 and CDR2: SGHVS, FQNEAQ. The CDR3 loop reads CASSLGAAGYEQYF. The CDR3 nucleotides read TGTGCCAGCAGCTTAGGCGCGGCGGGTTACGAGCAGTACTTC.